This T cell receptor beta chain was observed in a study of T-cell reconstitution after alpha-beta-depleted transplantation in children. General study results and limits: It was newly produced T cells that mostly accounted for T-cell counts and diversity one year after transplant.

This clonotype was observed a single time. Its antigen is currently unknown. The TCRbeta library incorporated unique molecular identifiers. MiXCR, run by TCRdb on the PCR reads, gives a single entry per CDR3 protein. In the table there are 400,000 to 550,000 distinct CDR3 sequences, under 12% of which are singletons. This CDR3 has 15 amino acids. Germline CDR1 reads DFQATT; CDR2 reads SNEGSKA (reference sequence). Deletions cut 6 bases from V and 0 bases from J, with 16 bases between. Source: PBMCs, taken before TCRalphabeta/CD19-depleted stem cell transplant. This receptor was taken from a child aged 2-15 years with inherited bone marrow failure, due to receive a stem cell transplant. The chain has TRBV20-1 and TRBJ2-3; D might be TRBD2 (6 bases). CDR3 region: CSAQRGAASTDTQYF. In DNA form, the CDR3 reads TGCAGTGCCCAACGCGGGGCGGCAAGCACAGATACGCAGTATTTT.